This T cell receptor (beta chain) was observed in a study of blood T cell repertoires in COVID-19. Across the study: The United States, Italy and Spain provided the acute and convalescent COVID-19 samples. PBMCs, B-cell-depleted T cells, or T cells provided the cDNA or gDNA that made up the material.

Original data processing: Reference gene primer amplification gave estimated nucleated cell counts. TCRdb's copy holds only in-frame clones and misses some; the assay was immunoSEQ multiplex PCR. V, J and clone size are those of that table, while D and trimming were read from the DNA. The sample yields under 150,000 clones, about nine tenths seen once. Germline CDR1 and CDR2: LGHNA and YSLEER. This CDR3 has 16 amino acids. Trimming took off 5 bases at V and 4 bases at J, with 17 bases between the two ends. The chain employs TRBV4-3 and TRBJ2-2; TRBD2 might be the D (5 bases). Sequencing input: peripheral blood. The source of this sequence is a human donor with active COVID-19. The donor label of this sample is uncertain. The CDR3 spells CASSTRGTMGTGELFF. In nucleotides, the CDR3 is TGCGCCAGCAGCACCCGGGGAACGATGGGCACCGGGGAGCTGTTTTTT.